Listed below are T cell receptor beta chains from one sample, sequenced in a study of CD8+ T cells in alopecia areata. Profiled with immunoSEQ multiplex PCR; TCRdb holds only in-frame clones, not every one. The data hold some 150,000 clones, with 45% to 60% observed a single time. Sequences were derived from CD8+ T cells sorted from blood, sampled at week 0. The origin of the receptors is a human donor with alopecia areata. Both conserved end residues are trimmed from each CDR3.

j_call | v_call | cdr3_aa
TRBJ2-3 | TRBV29-1 | SVENGGTGTTDTQY
TRBJ2-7 | TRBV5-6 | ASRLGTYEQY
TRBJ1-2 | TRBV29-1 | SVLQNYGYT
TRBJ1-1 | TRBV27 | ASSSRLNTEAF
TRBJ2-2 | TRBV15 | ATSNFGATGELF
TRBJ1-2 | TRBV10-2 | ASSQTAGRHGYT
TRBJ2-5 | TRBV4-3 | ASSQDLDSQETQY
TRBJ1-1 | TRBV4-3 | ASRPGPGSMNTEAF
TRBJ2-5 | TRBV7-2 | ASSLNGRGQETQY
TRBJ1-1 | TRBV30 | AWSIFSDRFYTEAF
TRBJ2-7 | TRBV13 | ASSLDLGTASYEQY
TRBJ2-1 | TRBV5-1 | ASSFSIAASVHEQF
TRBJ1-2 | TRBV29-1 | SVEGGASGYT
TRBJ1-1 | TRBV27 | ASSPGSNTEAF
TRBJ2-5 | TRBV5-6 | ASSLGWDRPQETQY
TRBJ1-2 | TRBV2 | ASRSETGRYYGYT
TRBJ2-5 | TRBV13 | ASSLTIETQY
TRBJ2-1 | TRBV27 | ASSFNSGGYNEQF
TRBJ1-1 | TRBV6-5 | ASRRDFNTEAF
TRBJ2-3 | TRBV6-1 | ASSTTSSPADTQY
TRBJ1-2 | TRBV29-1 | SVQVSGYGYT
TRBJ2-6 | TRBV29-1 | SVESGGGGANVLT
TRBJ1-1 | TRBV29-1 | SGSLGGTEAF
TRBJ1-1 | TRBV5-6 | ASSLGFSGNTEAF
TRBJ1-2 | TRBV27 | ASRDGYGYT
TRBJ2-7 | TRBV29-1 | SVEAIGEQY
TRBJ1-1 | TRBV2 | ASSQTGTEAF
TRBJ2-7 | TRBV10-2 | ASRDSLRGYEQY
TRBJ2-3 | TRBV6-4 | ASSSLGLADFTDTQY
TRBJ1-5 | TRBV7-9 | ASSPGNQPQH
TRBJ1-5 | TRBV30 | AWSDPLPYSNQPQH
TRBJ2-1 | TRBV29-1 | SVRGNEQF
TRBJ2-7 | TRBV29-1 | SVLGGLSAYEQY
TRBJ2-2 | TRBV4-3 | ASSQDRVAGELF
TRBJ1-5 | TRBV19 | ASSGTADLIVQPQH
TRBJ1-1 | TRBV30 | AWSPYKNTEAF
TRBJ1-2 | TRBV2 | ASSEIQVHGYT
TRBJ1-2 | TRBV11-2 | ASSLDEGGREDYGYT
TRBJ2-1 | TRBV29-1 | SVEGLAGDNEQF
TRBJ2-7 | TRBV4-2 | ASSHRLAGGYEQY
TRBJ2-3 | TRBV29-1 | SVDGWGRDTDTQY
TRBJ1-4 | TRBV5-1 | ASRGDPGGEKLF
TRBJ1-1 | TRBV5-6 | ASSSKNTEAF
TRBJ2-1 | TRBV30 | AWSEGGPNEQF
TRBJ1-5 | TRBV11-2 | ASSHEGGSYQPQH
TRBJ1-1 | TRBV10-2 | ASSEGVDTEAF
TRBJ2-1 | TRBV10-3 | AIKGGVGNEQF
TRBJ2-3 | TRBV30 | AWSAGRRDTQY
TRBJ1-2 | TRBV29-1 | SVEDQERRYGYT
TRBJ2-3 | TRBV27 | ASSARDSNSDTQY
TRBJ1-2 | TRBV21-1 | ASSKGAGSTWDGYT
TRBJ1-2 | TRBV4-3 | ASSQASTDGYT
TRBJ1-5 | TRBV13 | ASSLGGPGQPQH
TRBJ2-1 | TRBV9 | ASSVVPEEQF
TRBJ2-3 | TRBV14 | ASGATSTDTQY
TRBJ1-6 | TRBV4-3 | ASSQDRVSPNSPLH